A single TCR beta chain is shown here with its context. The antigen is unknown. This sample also contains other DNA sequences that code for the same CDR3. The naive CD8 subset, CD45RO-negative cells positively selected for CCR7, excluded terminally differentiated effector memory CD45RA+ cells. All participating donors were Caucasian adults from Nashville, Tennessee. These data originate in a study of shared clonotypes between healthy human individuals. Study background: Used for every donor were three CD4 naive, three CD4 memory, two CD8 naive and one CD8 memory plate.

CDR3 size: 11 residues. Trimming pared 3 bases from V and 7 bases from J, leaving 4 bases between. CDR1 is SEHNR, CDR2 FQNEAQ, per germline (reference sequence). Study-wide findings and caveats: The study found roughly 5% of naive CD4 clonotypes shared across four donors.

Roughly 200 ng DNA, tens of thousands of T cell genomes, went into each sorted-subset replicate PCR. Repertoires were generated with immunoSEQ multiplex PCR, while TCRdb's copy carries only in-frame clones and drops some. The sample has over 2 million clones, less than 95% seen once. The material sequenced was naive CD8+ T cells sorted from blood. The V call is TRBV7-9, the J call TRBJ2-1; D is unresolved. The source is a man between 18 and 29 years old in good health. In DNA, the CDR3 is TGTGCCAGCAGCTTGGTGAATGAGCAGTTCTTC. Translation: CASSLVNEQFF. Looking up the rest from reference TRBV7-9 and TRBJ2-1 gives the full variable domain: DTGVSQNPRHKITKRGQNVTFRCDPISEHNRLYWYRQTLGQGPEFLTYFQNEAQLEKSRLLSDRFSAERPKGSFSTLEIQRTEQGDSAMYLCASSLVNEQFFGPGTRLTVL.